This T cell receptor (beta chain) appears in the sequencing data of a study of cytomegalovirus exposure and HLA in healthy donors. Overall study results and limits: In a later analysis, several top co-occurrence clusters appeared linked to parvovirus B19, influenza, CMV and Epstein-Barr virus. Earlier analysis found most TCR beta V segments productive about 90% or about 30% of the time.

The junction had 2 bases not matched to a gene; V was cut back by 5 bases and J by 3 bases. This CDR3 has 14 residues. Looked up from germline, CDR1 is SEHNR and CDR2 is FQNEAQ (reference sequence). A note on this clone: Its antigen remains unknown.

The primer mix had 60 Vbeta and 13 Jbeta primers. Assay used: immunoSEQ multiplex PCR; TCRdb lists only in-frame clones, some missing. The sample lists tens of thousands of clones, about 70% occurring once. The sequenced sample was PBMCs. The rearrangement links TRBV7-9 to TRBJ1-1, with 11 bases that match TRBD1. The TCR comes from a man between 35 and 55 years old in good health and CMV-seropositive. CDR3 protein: CASSPGQGDTEAFF. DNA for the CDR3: TGTGCCAGCAGCCCGGGACAGGGGGACACTGAAGCTTTCTTT.